The sample holds one count of the clone carrying this T cell receptor (beta chain). The libraries were made with immunoSEQ v3. The method was immunoSEQ multiplex PCR; TCRdb's version includes in-frame clones alone and lacks a portion of them. The sample yields more than 9,000 clones, 58% seen once. This record belongs to a study of TIL therapy for anti-PD-1-resistant metastatic lung cancer. The CDR3 sequence is 19 residues long. This sample's time point: pre-treatment sample, taken before nivolumab and TIL therapy. Tumor tissue came from excised metastases, mostly pleural nodules or supraclavicular lymph nodes. Stage 4 NSCLC adults joined between 2017 and 2020.

The origin of this receptor is a person aged 25 to 80 with non-small cell lung cancer. The sample consisted of tumor tissue, taken at baseline. J is TRBJ1-5 and V is TRBV12-2; TRBD1, the table's D call, lacks a check against the DNA. TRBV12-2 is marked as a pseudogene. CDR3 region: CASRLRQGAAVVSNQPQHF. The CDR3 DNA reads as TGTGCAAGTCGCTTGCGGCAGGGGGCGGCGGTCGTAAGCAATCAGCCCCAGCATTTT.